This T cell receptor (beta chain) is from a study of blood T cell repertoires in COVID-19. Looking at the study overall: From the United States, Italy and Spain came samples of acute and convalescent COVID-19. T cells, B-cell-depleted T cells, or PBMCs supplied cDNA or gDNA.

The CDR3 totals 11 residues. Trimming removed 4 bases from V and 7 bases from J, with 7 bases in between. Looked up from germline, CDR1 is SNHLY and CDR2 is FYNNEI. Authors' processing steps: Reference gene primer amplification gave nucleated cell count estimates. Sequencing was performed with immunoSEQ multiplex PCR; in TCRdb, only in-frame clones are kept and a portion is missing. V, J and clone size are those of that table, while D and trimming were read from the DNA. The sample has about 110,000 clones, about two thirds seen once. The sequenced sample was peripheral blood. The chain links TRBV2 to TRBJ1-1; D not resolved. The source is a woman aged 40 to 50 with acute or convalescent COVID-19. This chain's CDR3 is CASSALYEAFF. For the CDR3, the DNA is TGTGCCAGCAGTGCCCTTTATGAAGCTTTCTTT.